Listed below are T cell receptor beta chains from one sample, sequenced in a study of cytomegalovirus exposure and HLA in healthy donors. Generated by immunoSEQ multiplex PCR, the TCRdb table keeps only in-frame clones and is missing some. The sample holds about 360,000 clones, about nine tenths seen once. The sample comprised PBMCs. These receptors came from a woman aged 18 to 35 in good health and CMV-seronegative. Both conserved end residues are part of each CDR3. A D gene is named only where the DNA matches it firmly. Rows give clone size only sometimes, using once, few, many, or a class for an expanded clone.

v_call: TRBV9
cdr3_length: 14
d_call: .
clone_size: .
j_call: TRBJ1-5
cdr3_aa: CASSVGGGYQPQHF
cdr3_nt: TGTGCCAGCAGCGTAGGGGGAGGTTATCAGCCCCAGCATTTT

v_call: TRBV5-1
cdr3_length: 16
d_call: .
clone_size: .
j_call: TRBJ2-1
cdr3_aa: CASSGGWGSSYNEQFF
cdr3_nt: TGCGCCAGCAGTGGAGGGTGGGGGAGCTCCTACAATGAGCAGTTCTTC

v_call: TRBV7-7
cdr3_length: 13
d_call: .
clone_size: .
j_call: TRBJ2-1
cdr3_aa: CASSLAPGNEQFF
cdr3_nt: TGTGCCAGCAGCTTAGCCCCGGGGAATGAGCAGTTCTTC

v_call: TRBV19
cdr3_length: 14
d_call: .
clone_size: .
j_call: TRBJ1-6
cdr3_aa: CASREPGNNSPLHF
cdr3_nt: TGTGCCAGTAGGGAGCCGGGTAACAATTCACCCCTCCACTTT

v_call: TRBV18
cdr3_length: 14
d_call: TRBD1
clone_size: .
j_call: TRBJ2-7
cdr3_aa: CASSGWTGQEEQYF
cdr3_nt: TGTGCGAGCTCCGGGTGGACAGGGCAGGAAGAGCAGTACTTC

v_call: TRBV27
cdr3_length: 16
d_call: .
clone_size: .
j_call: TRBJ1-2
cdr3_aa: CASSLSRGGLHFGYTF
cdr3_nt: TGTGCCAGCAGTTTATCGAGGGGGGGCCTACATTTTGGCTACACCTTC

v_call: TRBV27
cdr3_length: 14
d_call: .
clone_size: .
j_call: TRBJ2-3
cdr3_aa: CASHGLTRRDTQYF
cdr3_nt: TGTGCCAGCCACGGACTGACGAGGAGAGATACGCAGTATTTT

v_call: TRBV23-1
cdr3_length: 12
d_call: TRBD1
clone_size: .
j_call: TRBJ1-5
cdr3_aa: CASSRERDRAFF
cdr3_nt: TGCGCCAGCAGTCGGGAAAGGGACAGGGCCTTTTTT

v_call: TRBV13
cdr3_length: 13
d_call: TRBD1
clone_size: .
j_call: TRBJ1-2
cdr3_aa: CASSPDRGDGYTF
cdr3_nt: TGTGCCAGCAGCCCGGACAGGGGTGATGGCTACACCTTC

v_call: TRBV27
cdr3_length: 12
d_call: .
clone_size: .
j_call: TRBJ2-3
cdr3_aa: CASSLRGDTQYF
cdr3_nt: TGTGCCAGCAGCCTCAGAGGAGATACGCAGTATTTT

v_call: TRBV28
cdr3_length: 13
d_call: .
clone_size: .
j_call: TRBJ1-2
cdr3_aa: CASSSEWSYGYTF
cdr3_nt: TGTGCCAGCAGTTCCGAATGGAGCTATGGCTACACCTTC

v_call: TRBV19
cdr3_length: 14
d_call: .
clone_size: .
j_call: TRBJ1-1
cdr3_aa: CASSRTTANTEAFF
cdr3_nt: TGTGCCAGTAGTCGAACCACAGCGAACACTGAAGCTTTCTTT

v_call: TRBV6-6
cdr3_length: 15
d_call: .
clone_size: .
j_call: TRBJ2-7
cdr3_aa: CASSYTFPGRAEQYF
cdr3_nt: TGTGCCAGCAGTTACACTTTTCCTGGGCGCGCAGAGCAGTACTTC

v_call: TRBV28
cdr3_length: 14
d_call: .
clone_size: .
j_call: TRBJ1-1
cdr3_aa: CASSSLDGLTEAFF
cdr3_nt: TGTGCCAGCAGTTCCCTGGACGGACTCACTGAAGCTTTCTTT

v_call: TRBV28
cdr3_length: 16
d_call: TRBD2
clone_size: .
j_call: TRBJ2-3
cdr3_aa: CASSPSALGGRDTQYF
cdr3_nt: TGTGCCAGCAGTCCATCAGCCCTTGGCGGGAGAGATACGCAGTATTTT

v_call: TRBV5-6
cdr3_length: 13
d_call: .
clone_size: .
j_call: TRBJ2-1
cdr3_aa: CASSLGQRNEQFF
cdr3_nt: TGTGCCAGCAGCTTGGGACAGAGGAATGAGCAGTTCTTC

v_call: TRBV27
cdr3_length: 17
d_call: .
clone_size: .
j_call: TRBJ2-1
cdr3_aa: CASSLFPGQNSYNEQFF
cdr3_nt: TGTGCCAGCAGTTTATTCCCGGGACAAAACTCCTACAATGAGCAGTTCTTC

v_call: TRBV7-6
cdr3_length: 18
d_call: TRBD1
clone_size: .
j_call: TRBJ2-3
cdr3_aa: CASSLNPRGTGSTDTQYF
cdr3_nt: TGTGCCAGCAGCTTAAATCCCCGCGGGACAGGGAGCACAGATACGCAGTATTTT

v_call: TRBV4-1
cdr3_length: 16
d_call: TRBD2
clone_size: .
j_call: TRBJ2-3
cdr3_aa: CASSPTLAGSTDTQYF
cdr3_nt: TGCGCCAGCAGCCCCACACTAGCGGGGAGCACAGATACGCAGTATTTT

v_call: TRBV5-6
cdr3_length: 12
d_call: .
clone_size: .
j_call: TRBJ1-2
cdr3_aa: CASSLSRVDYTF
cdr3_nt: TGTGCCAGCAGCCTCTCGAGGGTAGACTACACCTTC

v_call: TRBV30
cdr3_length: 14
d_call: .
clone_size: .
j_call: TRBJ1-5
cdr3_aa: CAWSSGISNQPQHF
cdr3_nt: TGTGCCTGGAGCTCCGGTATAAGCAATCAGCCCCAGCATTTT

v_call: TRBV25-1
cdr3_length: 14
d_call: .
clone_size: .
j_call: TRBJ2-7
cdr3_aa: CASSPIGSSYEQYF
cdr3_nt: TGTGCCAGCAGTCCTATCGGGAGTTCCTACGAGCAGTACTTC

v_call: TRBV29-1
cdr3_length: 12
d_call: .
clone_size: .
j_call: TRBJ1-1
cdr3_aa: CSVEERDTRAFF
cdr3_nt: TGCAGCGTTGAAGAGAGGGACACCAGGGCTTTCTTT

v_call: TRBV29-1
cdr3_length: 13
d_call: TRBD1
clone_size: .
j_call: TRBJ2-7
cdr3_aa: CSVSQGSPYEQYF
cdr3_nt: TGCAGCGTTTCACAGGGGAGTCCCTACGAGCAGTACTTC

v_call: TRBV6-1
cdr3_length: 17
d_call: TRBD2
clone_size: .
j_call: TRBJ2-7
cdr3_aa: CASSEISRGLAPYEQYF
cdr3_nt: TGTGCCAGCAGTGAAATTTCGAGGGGACTAGCCCCGTACGAGCAGTACTTC

v_call: TRBV5-1
cdr3_length: 15
d_call: .
clone_size: .
j_call: TRBJ2-1
cdr3_aa: CASSLEGGSYNEQFF
cdr3_nt: TGCGCCAGCAGCTTGGAGGGAGGCTCCTACAATGAGCAGTTCTTC

v_call: TRBV2
cdr3_length: 13
d_call: .
clone_size: .
j_call: TRBJ1-2
cdr3_aa: CASSIQGVYGYTF
cdr3_nt: TGTGCCAGCAGTATACAGGGCGTATATGGCTACACCTTC

v_call: TRBV27
cdr3_length: 15
d_call: TRBD2
clone_size: .
j_call: TRBJ2-2
cdr3_aa: CASSSGTSGRWELFF
cdr3_nt: TGTGCCAGCAGTTCTGGGACTAGCGGTAGATGGGAGCTGTTTTTT

v_call: TRBV30
cdr3_length: 13
d_call: .
clone_size: .
j_call: TRBJ1-4
cdr3_aa: CALESTTNEKLFF
cdr3_nt: TGTGCCTTGGAGTCGACAACTAATGAAAAACTGTTTTTT

v_call: TRBV15
cdr3_length: 15
d_call: .
clone_size: .
j_call: TRBJ2-7
cdr3_aa: CATSRYNTGAYEQYF
cdr3_nt: TGTGCCACCAGCAGATATAATACGGGAGCCTACGAGCAGTACTTC

v_call: TRBV11-2
cdr3_length: 17
d_call: TRBD2
clone_size: .
j_call: TRBJ2-5
cdr3_aa: CASSLVASGQYQETQYF
cdr3_nt: TGTGCCAGCAGCTTAGTTGCTAGCGGGCAGTACCAAGAGACCCAGTACTTC

v_call: TRBV11-2
cdr3_length: 17
d_call: TRBD2
clone_size: .
j_call: TRBJ2-3
cdr3_aa: CASSPPAGGGQTDTQYF
cdr3_nt: TGTGCCAGCAGCCCACCTGCGGGCGGGGGGCAAACCGATACGCAGTATTTT

v_call: TRBV9
cdr3_length: 15
d_call: .
clone_size: .
j_call: TRBJ2-3
cdr3_aa: CASSVAEGSTDTQYF
cdr3_nt: TGTGCCAGCAGCGTAGCGGAGGGCAGCACAGATACGCAGTATTTT

v_call: TRBV6-5
cdr3_length: 12
d_call: .
clone_size: few
j_call: TRBJ1-2
cdr3_aa: CASSYGHYGYTF
cdr3_nt: TGTGCCAGCAGTTACGGGCACTATGGCTACACCTTC

v_call: TRBV2
cdr3_length: 17
d_call: TRBD2
clone_size: .
j_call: TRBJ2-7
cdr3_aa: CASSERLAGGLSYEQYF
cdr3_nt: TGTGCCAGCAGTGAAAGGCTAGCGGGGGGGCTATCCTACGAGCAGTACTTC

v_call: TRBV6-5
cdr3_length: 13
d_call: TRBD1
clone_size: .
j_call: TRBJ1-2
cdr3_aa: CASTLGQSYGYTF
cdr3_nt: TGTGCCAGCACCCTGGGACAGAGCTATGGCTACACCTTC

v_call: TRBV28
cdr3_length: 14
d_call: TRBD1
clone_size: .
j_call: TRBJ1-2
cdr3_aa: CASSPGTGDYGYTF
cdr3_nt: TGTGCCAGCAGTCCCGGGACAGGGGACTATGGCTACACCTTC

v_call: TRBV27
cdr3_length: 16
d_call: TRBD1
clone_size: .
j_call: TRBJ1-5
cdr3_aa: CASRITGGASNQPQHF
cdr3_nt: TGTGCCAGCAGGATAACAGGGGGCGCATCGAATCAGCCCCAGCATTTT

v_call: TRBV10-1
cdr3_length: 14
d_call: .
clone_size: .
j_call: TRBJ2-1
cdr3_aa: CASSMTGSYNEQFF
cdr3_nt: TGCGCCAGCAGTATGACAGGATCCTACAATGAGCAGTTCTTC

v_call: TRBV7-9
cdr3_length: 15
d_call: TRBD1
clone_size: .
j_call: TRBJ1-4
cdr3_aa: CASSPSRGRDEKLFF
cdr3_nt: TGTGCCAGCAGCCCCTCAAGGGGGCGGGATGAAAAACTGTTTTTT

v_call: TRBV6-5
cdr3_length: 15
d_call: TRBD1
clone_size: .
j_call: TRBJ1-5
cdr3_aa: CASSYSDRANQPQHF
cdr3_nt: TGTGCCAGCAGTTACTCGGACAGGGCCAATCAGCCCCAGCATTTT